The present T cell receptor beta chain was sequenced within a study of T cell responses to AZD1222 COVID-19 vaccine. Study background: Second-dose intervals of approximately 4 or approximately 12 weeks were pooled.

The CDR3 length is 15 residues. The junction had 3 bases not matched to a gene; V was cut back by 1 base and J by 7 bases. CDR1 and CDR2 (germline): SEHNR, FQNEAQ (reference sequence). Some clones are missing from TCRdb's copy, which holds only in-frame ones; the method was immunoSEQ multiplex PCR. The sample consists of some 120,000 clones, around 90% of them appearing once. For this clone: What it binds is unknown.

Study-level points and caveats: Repertoire sampling occurred only after the peak T cell response. Nearly half of spike-specific TCRs reportedly target unmutated variant regions. Donor demographics were predominantly white British with a female majority; clonal diversity may be underestimated.

The origin of this receptor is an adult in good health. Sequenced here: peripheral blood, sampled on day 0 of AZD1222 vaccination. The chain combines TRBV7-9 with TRBJ2-1; 11 nucleotides line up with TRBD2. CDR3 sequence (DNA): TGTGCCAGCAGCTTAGGTAGCGGGGGGGTTAATGAGCAGTTCTTC. Protein product: CASSLGSGGVNEQFF.